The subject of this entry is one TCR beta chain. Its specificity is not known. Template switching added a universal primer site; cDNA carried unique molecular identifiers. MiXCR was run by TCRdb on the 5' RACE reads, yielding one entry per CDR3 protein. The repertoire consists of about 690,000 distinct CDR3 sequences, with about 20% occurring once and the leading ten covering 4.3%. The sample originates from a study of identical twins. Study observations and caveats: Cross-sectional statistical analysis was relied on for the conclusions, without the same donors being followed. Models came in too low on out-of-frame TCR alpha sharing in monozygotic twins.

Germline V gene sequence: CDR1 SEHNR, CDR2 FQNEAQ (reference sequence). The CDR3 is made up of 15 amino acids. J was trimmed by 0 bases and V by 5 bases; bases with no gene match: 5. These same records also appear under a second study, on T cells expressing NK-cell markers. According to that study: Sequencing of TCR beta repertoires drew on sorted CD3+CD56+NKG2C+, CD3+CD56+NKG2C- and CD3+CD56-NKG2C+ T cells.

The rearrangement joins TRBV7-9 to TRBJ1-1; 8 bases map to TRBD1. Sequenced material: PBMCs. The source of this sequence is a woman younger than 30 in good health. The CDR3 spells CASSRTDRVNTEAFF. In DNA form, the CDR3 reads TGTGCCAGCAGCCGTACGGACAGGGTGAACACTGAAGCTTTCTTT.